A single sample is the source of the 17 T cell receptor beta chains below, sequenced in a study of blood T cell repertoires in COVID-19. The protocol was immunoSEQ multiplex PCR, while the TCRdb copy is restricted to in-frame clones and leaves out a portion. The profile shows some 460,000 clones, around 87% of them singletons. Specimen: PBMCs or T cells enriched from blood (not recorded which). Every receptor here comes from a woman between 18 and 29 years old who had recovered from COVID-19.

The chain is built from TRBV2 and TRBJ2-7; weak D call: TRBD2 (5 bases). The CDR3 loop spans 14 amino acids. CDR1 and CDR2 (germline): SNHLY, FYNNEI. V was clipped by 5 bases and J by 1 base, with 12 bases between them. CDR3 sequence (DNA): TGTGCCAGCAGTATAGGCGGCGGGTCCTACGAGCAGTACTTC. Encoded protein: CASSIGGGSYEQYF. Combining the CDR3 with reference TRBV2 and TRBJ2-7 gives the whole variable domain EPEVTQTPSHQVTQMGQEVILRCVPISNHLYFYWYRQILGQKVEFLVSFYNNEISEKSEIFDDQFSVERPDGSNFTLKIRSTKLEDSAMYFCASSIGGGSYEQYFGPGTRLTVT.

The count of this clone is one. This sequence joins TRBV7-2 and TRBJ2-1; 8 bases line up with TRBD2. V dropped 3 bases and J dropped 8; count of bases not matched to a gene: 9. The V gene's germline CDR1 is SGHTA and CDR2 FQGNSA. This CDR3 has 15 amino acids. The CDR3: CASSFGGLESHEQFF. In nucleotides, the CDR3 is TGTGCCAGCAGCTTCGGGGGACTAGAGTCGCATGAGCAGTTCTTC.

The chain carries TRBV4-1 and TRBJ2-7; tentatively, D is TRBD2 (6 bases). Germline V lookup: CDR1 MGHRA, CDR2 YSYEKL. This CDR3 comprises 16 residues. V gave up 2 bases and J gave up 2 bases, with 16 bases separating them. CDR3 loop: CASSQWGDGEPYEQYF. CDR3 coding DNA: TGCGCCAGCAGCCAATGGGGGGACGGGGAACCCTACGAGCAGTACTTC.

About this clone: The same CDR3 can be traced to other DNA sequences in this sample. V gene TRBV2 combines with J gene TRBJ2-5; D may be TRBD2 (6 bases). This CDR3 spans 13 amino acids. The V gene lost 5 bases and the J gene lost 1 base, with 8 bases spanning the gap. Per the germline V gene, CDR1 is SNHLY and CDR2 is FYNNEI. CDR3 in DNA: TGTGCCAGCAGTAGGGGACTCCAAGAGACCCAGTACTTC. Protein sequence: CASSRGLQETQYF.

This chain joins TRBV6-6 and TRBJ2-2; D remains unclear. The V gene lost 6 bases and the J gene lost 0 bases, with 11 bases spanning the gap. Germline V lookup: CDR1 MNHNY, CDR2 SVGAGI (reference sequence). CDR3 size: 15 residues. CDR3 sequence: CASSPVVANTGELFF. The CDR3 bases are TGTGCCAGCAGCCCCGTAGTCGCGAACACCGGGGAGCTGTTTTTT.

The chain links TRBV5-8 to TRBJ2-2; tentative D call: TRBD2 (6 bases). Germline V CDR1 and CDR2: SGHTS, YDEGEE. Trimming removed 3 bases at V and 14 bases at J, with 14 bases between. This CDR3 has 12 amino acids. CDR3 sequence reads: CASSWRRGDLFF. Here the CDR3 DNA reads TGTGCCAGCAGCTGGAGGAGGGGCGATCTGTTTTTT.

This sequence joins TRBV5-5 and TRBJ1-3; D gene unclear. Germline V gene data show CDR1 as SGHKS and CDR2 as YYEKEE (reference sequence). V gave up 0 bases and J gave up 7 bases, with 8 bases separating them. This CDR3 is built from 13 residues. CDR3 residues: CASSLGEFNTIYF. CDR3 DNA sequence: TGTGCCAGCAGCTTGGGAGAATTTAACACCATATATTTT.

CDR3 bases: TGTGCTAGTGGTTTCTCCGGACAGGGGGGGTCTAACTATGGCTACACCTTC. This codes for CASGFSGQGGSNYGYTF. The chain carries TRBV12-5 and TRBJ1-2; 10 bases fit TRBD1. Trimming took 3 bases from V and 0 from J; bases not matched to a gene: 7. Per germline, CDR1 LGHNT and CDR2 FRNRAP. There are 17 residues in the CDR3.

The chain links TRBV18 to TRBJ2-1, with 11 bases identical to TRBD1. This CDR3 is 14 amino acids long. Per the germline V gene, CDR1 is KGHSH and CDR2 is LQKENI. V dropped 3 bases and J dropped 8; count of bases not matched to a gene: 3. The CDR3 region has the DNA TGTGCCAGCTCACCGGGACAGGGGGGCGATGAGCAGTTCTTC. Translated, it gives CASSPGQGGDEQFF. The full variable domain, completed using reference TRBV18 and TRBJ2-1, is NAGVMQNPRHLVRRRGQEARLRCSPMKGHSHVYWYRQLPEEGLKFMVYLQKENIIDESGMPKERFSAEFPKEGPSILRIQQVVRGDSAAYFCASSPGQGGDEQFFGPGTRLTVL.

In its sample, this clone was seen once. The J gene is TRBJ2-5, the V gene TRBV5-4, with 8 bases matching TRBD2. The junction had 10 bases not matched to a gene; V was cut back by 4 bases and J by 5 bases. The CDR3 runs to 15 residues. CDR1 SGHNT and CDR2 YYREEE come from the germline V gene (reference sequence). CDR3 sequence: CASSIYSTGGETQYF. The CDR3 DNA reads TGTGCCAGCAGCATATATTCTACGGGGGGGGAGACCCAGTACTTC.

The chain is built from TRBV5-6 and TRBJ2-2, with TRBD1 matching 7 bases. The ends lost 6 bases at V and 4 bases at J; junction bases unmatched: 9. Per the germline V gene, CDR1 is SGHDT and CDR2 is YYEEEE. The CDR3 runs to 15 residues. In DNA, the CDR3 is TGTGCCAGCAAAGAGACAGGGCCGGGCACCGGGGAGCTGTTTTTT. This encodes CASKETGPGTGELFF. The full variable domain, rest sourced from reference TRBV5-6 and TRBJ2-2, is DAGVTQSPTHLIKTRGQQVTLRCSPKSGHDTVSWYQQALGQGPQFIFQYYEEEERQRGNFPDRFSGHQFPNYSSELNVNALLLGDSALYLCASKETGPGTGELFFGEGSRLTVL.

The CDR3 loop reads CASSPRPGANEKLFF. The CDR3 region has the DNA TGCGCCAGCAGCCCCCGACCTGGAGCTAATGAAAAACTGTTTTTT. The V call is TRBV5-1, the J call TRBJ1-4; D ambiguous. The CDR3 is made up of 15 amino acids. The germline V gene encodes CDR1 SGHRS and CDR2 YFSETQ. V was trimmed by 4 bases and J by 3 bases, leaving 13 bases between them.

The rearrangement joins TRBV9 to TRBJ1-2, with D possibly matching TRBD1 (5 bases). V lost 0 bases, J lost 6 bases, and 9 bases lay in between. Germline loops: CDR1 SGDLS, CDR2 YYNGEE. This CDR3 is 13 amino acids long. This CDR3 reads CASSVDGADGYTF. Here the CDR3 DNA reads TGTGCCAGCAGCGTAGATGGGGCGGATGGCTACACCTTC.

This clone was observed a few times. The chain combines TRBV7-9 with TRBJ2-1, with 12 bases fitting TRBD2. The CDR3 extends over 16 amino acids. Germline V lookup: CDR1 SEHNR, CDR2 FQNEAQ (reference sequence). V gave up 5 bases and J gave up 2 bases; unmatched junction bases: 4. The CDR3 region has the DNA TGTGCCAGCAGCCCTAGCGGGGGGGCTACCTACAATGAGCAGTTCTTC. Translation: CASSPSGGATYNEQFF. Full variable domain (rest looked up from reference TRBV7-9 and TRBJ2-1): DTGVSQNPRHKITKRGQNVTFRCDPISEHNRLYWYRQTLGQGPEFLTYFQNEAQLEKSRLLSDRFSAERPKGSFSTLEIQRTEQGDSAMYLCASSPSGGATYNEQFFGPGTRLTVL.

The chain carries TRBV27 and TRBJ1-5; D ambiguous. V lost 1 base and J lost 1, with 14 bases in between. The germline V gene has CDR1 MNHEY and CDR2 SMNVEV (reference sequence). The CDR3 is 17 residues long. The DNA for the CDR3 is TGTGCCAGCAGTTTATGGTCGGGGATGGAAAGCAATCAGCCCCAGCATTTT. This translates into CASSLWSGMESNQPQHF.

The chain links TRBV5-1 to TRBJ1-2; D possibly corresponds to TRBD1 (5 bases). CDR1 SGHRS and CDR2 YFSETQ come from the germline V gene. The germline V and J ends were trimmed by 2 bases and 8 bases, with 16 bases remaining between them. CDR3 size: 14 residues. The CDR3 protein is CASSFYQGSSGYTF. CDR3 in DNA: TGCGCCAGCAGCTTTTATCAGGGATCGAGCGGCTACACCTTC.

V and J are TRBV5-1 and TRBJ1-4, with a weak D call TRBD1 (5 bases). Trimming took off 2 bases at V and 4 bases at J, with 9 bases between the two ends. The CDR3 covers 14 residues. Germline V CDR1 and CDR2: SGHRS, YFSETQ. CDR3 region: CASSFRQINEKLFF. CDR3 DNA: TGCGCCAGCAGCTTCAGACAGATTAATGAAAAACTGTTTTTT.